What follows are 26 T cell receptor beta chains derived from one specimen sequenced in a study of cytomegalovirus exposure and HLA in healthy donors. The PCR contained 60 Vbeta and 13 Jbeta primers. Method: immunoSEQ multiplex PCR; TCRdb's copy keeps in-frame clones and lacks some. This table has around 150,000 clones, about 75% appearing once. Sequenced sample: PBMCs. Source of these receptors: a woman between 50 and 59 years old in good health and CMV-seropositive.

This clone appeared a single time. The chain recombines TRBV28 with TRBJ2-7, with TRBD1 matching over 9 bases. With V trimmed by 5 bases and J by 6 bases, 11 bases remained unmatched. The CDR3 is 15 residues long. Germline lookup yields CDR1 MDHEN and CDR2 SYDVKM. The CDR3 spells CASSQAGQGVREQYF. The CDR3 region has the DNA TGTGCCAGCAGTCAGGCGGGACAGGGAGTACGCGAGCAGTACTTC.

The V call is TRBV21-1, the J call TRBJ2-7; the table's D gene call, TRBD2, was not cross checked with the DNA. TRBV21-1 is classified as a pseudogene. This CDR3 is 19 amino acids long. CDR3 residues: CASSKNQTLRTSGTYEQYF. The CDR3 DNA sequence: TGTGCCAGCAGCAAAAACCAGACCCTCAGGACTAGCGGGACCTACGAGCAGTACTTC.

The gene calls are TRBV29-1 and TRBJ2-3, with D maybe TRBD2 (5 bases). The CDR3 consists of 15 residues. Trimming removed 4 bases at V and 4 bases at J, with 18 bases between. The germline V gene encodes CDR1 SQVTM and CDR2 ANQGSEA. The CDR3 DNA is TGCAGCGTTGTTGGGGTCGGGATCTCCCCAGATACGCAGTATTTT. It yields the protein CSVVGVGISPDTQYF.

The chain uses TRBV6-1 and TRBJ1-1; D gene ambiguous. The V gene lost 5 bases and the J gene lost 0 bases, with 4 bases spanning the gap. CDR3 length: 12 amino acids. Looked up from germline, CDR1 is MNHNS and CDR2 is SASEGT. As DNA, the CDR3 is TGTGCCAGCAGTATTATGAACACTGAAGCTTTCTTT. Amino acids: CASSIMNTEAFF.

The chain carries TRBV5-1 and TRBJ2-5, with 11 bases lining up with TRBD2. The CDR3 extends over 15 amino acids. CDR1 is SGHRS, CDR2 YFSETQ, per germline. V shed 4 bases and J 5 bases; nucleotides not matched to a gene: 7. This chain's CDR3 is CASSRTSGLGETQYF. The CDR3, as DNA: TGCGCCAGCAGCCGGACTAGCGGGTTAGGGGAGACCCAGTACTTC. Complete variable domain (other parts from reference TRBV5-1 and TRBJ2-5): KAGVTQTPRYLIKTRGQQVTLSCSPISGHRSVSWYQQTPGQGLQFLFEYFSETQRNKGNFPGRFSGRQFSNSRSEMNVSTLELGDSALYLCASSRTSGLGETQYFGPGTRLLVL.

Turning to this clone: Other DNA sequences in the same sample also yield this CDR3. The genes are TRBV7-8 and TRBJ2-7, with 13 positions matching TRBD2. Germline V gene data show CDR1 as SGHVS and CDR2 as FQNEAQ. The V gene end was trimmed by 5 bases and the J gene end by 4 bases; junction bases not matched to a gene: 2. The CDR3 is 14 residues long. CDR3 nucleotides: TGTGCCAGCAGCCTGGGACTAGCGGGGTACGAGCAGTACTTC. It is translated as CASSLGLAGYEQYF.

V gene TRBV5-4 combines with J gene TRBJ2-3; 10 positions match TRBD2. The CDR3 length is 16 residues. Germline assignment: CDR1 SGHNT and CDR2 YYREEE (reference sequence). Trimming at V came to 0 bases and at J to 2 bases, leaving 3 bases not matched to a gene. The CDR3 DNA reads TGTGCCAGCAGCTTGGGGCTAGCGGGGGACACAGATACGCAGTATTTT. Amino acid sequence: CASSLGLAGDTDTQYF.

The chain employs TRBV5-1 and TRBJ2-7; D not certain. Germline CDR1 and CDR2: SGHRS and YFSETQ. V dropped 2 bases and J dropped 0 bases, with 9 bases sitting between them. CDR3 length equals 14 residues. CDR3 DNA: TGCGCCAGCAGCTTAGTTCCGGGCTCCTACGAGCAGTACTTC. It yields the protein CASSLVPGSYEQYF.

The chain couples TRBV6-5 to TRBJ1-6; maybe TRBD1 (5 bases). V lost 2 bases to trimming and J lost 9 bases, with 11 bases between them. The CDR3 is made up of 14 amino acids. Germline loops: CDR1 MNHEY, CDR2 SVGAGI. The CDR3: CASSYGAGPSPLHF. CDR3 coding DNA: TGTGCCAGCAGTTACGGGGCAGGCCCTTCACCCCTCCACTTT.

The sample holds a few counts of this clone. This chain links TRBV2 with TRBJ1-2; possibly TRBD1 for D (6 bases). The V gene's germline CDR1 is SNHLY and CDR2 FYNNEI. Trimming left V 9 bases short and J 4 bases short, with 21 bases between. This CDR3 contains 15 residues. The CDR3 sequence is CASQHLQGRSYGYTF. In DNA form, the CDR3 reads TGTGCCAGTCAGCACCTCCAGGGGCGAAGCTATGGCTACACCTTC.

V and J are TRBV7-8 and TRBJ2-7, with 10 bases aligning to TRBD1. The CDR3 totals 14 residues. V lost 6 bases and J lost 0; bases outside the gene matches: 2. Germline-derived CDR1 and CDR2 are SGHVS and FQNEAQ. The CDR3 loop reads CASRRDRGSYEQYF. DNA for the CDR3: TGTGCCAGCAGACGGGACAGGGGCTCCTACGAGCAGTACTTC. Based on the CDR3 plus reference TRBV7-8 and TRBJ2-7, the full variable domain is GAGVSQSPRYKVAKRGQDVALRCDPISGHVSLFWYQQALGQGPEFLTYFQNEAQLDKSGLPSDRFFAERPEGSVSTLKIQRTQQEDSAVYLCASRRDRGSYEQYFGPGTRLTVT.

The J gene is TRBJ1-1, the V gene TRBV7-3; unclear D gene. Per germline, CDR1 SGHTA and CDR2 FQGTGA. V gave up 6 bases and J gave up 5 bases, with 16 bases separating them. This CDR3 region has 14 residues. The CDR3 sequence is CASRYGGSGTEAFF. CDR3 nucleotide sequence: TGTGCCAGCAGGTACGGTGGTTCGGGGACTGAAGCTTTCTTT.

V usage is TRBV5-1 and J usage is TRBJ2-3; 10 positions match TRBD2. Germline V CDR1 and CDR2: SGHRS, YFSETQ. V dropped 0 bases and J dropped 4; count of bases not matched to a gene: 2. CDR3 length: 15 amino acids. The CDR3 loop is CASSLASGGADTQYF. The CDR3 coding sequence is TGCGCCAGCAGCTTGGCTAGCGGGGGCGCAGATACGCAGTATTTT.

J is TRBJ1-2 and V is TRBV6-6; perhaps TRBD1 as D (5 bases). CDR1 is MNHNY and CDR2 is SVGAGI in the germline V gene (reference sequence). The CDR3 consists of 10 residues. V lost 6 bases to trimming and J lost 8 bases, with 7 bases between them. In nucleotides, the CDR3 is TGTGCCAGCAGGCGGACAGGCTACACCTTC. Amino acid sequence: CASRRTGYTF.

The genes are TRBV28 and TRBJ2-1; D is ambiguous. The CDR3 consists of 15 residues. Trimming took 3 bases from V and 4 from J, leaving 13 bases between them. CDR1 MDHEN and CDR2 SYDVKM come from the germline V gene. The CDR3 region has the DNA TGTGCCAGCAGTTTCTACAGTCTTATTTACAATGAGCAGTTCTTC. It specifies CASSFYSLIYNEQFF.

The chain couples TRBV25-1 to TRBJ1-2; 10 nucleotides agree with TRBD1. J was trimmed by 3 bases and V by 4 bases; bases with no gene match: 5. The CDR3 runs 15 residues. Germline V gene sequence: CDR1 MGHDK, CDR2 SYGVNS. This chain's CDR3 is CASSGDRGQHYGYTF. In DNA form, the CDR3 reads TGTGCCAGCAGTGGCGACAGGGGGCAGCACTATGGCTACACCTTC.

The CDR3 here is CASSLGLEGRETQYF. CDR3 nucleotide sequence: TGCGCCAGCAGCTTAGGACTAGAGGGACGAGAGACCCAGTACTTC. The chain links TRBV5-1 to TRBJ2-5; 7 positions agree with TRBD2. With V trimmed by 2 bases and J by 4 bases, 8 bases remained unmatched. Germline V gene lookup returns CDR1 SGHRS and CDR2 YFSETQ. CDR3 length equals 15 residues.

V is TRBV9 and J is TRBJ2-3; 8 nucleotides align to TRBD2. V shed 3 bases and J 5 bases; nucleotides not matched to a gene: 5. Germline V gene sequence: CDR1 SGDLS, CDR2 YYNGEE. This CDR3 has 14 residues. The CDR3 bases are TGTGCCAGCAGCGAAAGCGGGGGTGTAGATACGCAGTATTTT. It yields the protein CASSESGGVDTQYF.

The chain's CDR3 is CASTPFRGSYNEQFF. CDR3 DNA sequence: TGTGCCAGCACCCCTTTTCGAGGCTCCTACAATGAGCAGTTCTTC. V gene TRBV7-8 combines with J gene TRBJ2-1; D call uncertain. The germline V and J ends were trimmed by 7 bases and 0 bases, with 13 bases remaining between them. Germline V gene sequence: CDR1 SGHVS, CDR2 FQNEAQ. This CDR3 is built from 15 residues.

CDR3 amino acids: CASSRETGTTDTQYF. CDR3 nucleotides: TGTGCCAGCAGCCGAGAGACAGGGACCACAGATACGCAGTATTTT. The chain joins TRBV14 to TRBJ2-3; 7 positions agree with TRBD1. Looked up from germline, CDR1 is SGHDN and CDR2 is FVKESK. J was trimmed by 2 bases and V by 4 bases; bases with no gene match: 6. CDR3 length: 15 amino acids.

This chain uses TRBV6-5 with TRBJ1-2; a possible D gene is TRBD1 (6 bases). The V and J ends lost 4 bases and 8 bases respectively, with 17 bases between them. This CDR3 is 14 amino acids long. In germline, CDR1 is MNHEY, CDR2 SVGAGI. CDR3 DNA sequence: TGTGCCAGCAGTTTGATTGTGAGGGGACAAGGCTACACCTTC. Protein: CASSLIVRGQGYTF.

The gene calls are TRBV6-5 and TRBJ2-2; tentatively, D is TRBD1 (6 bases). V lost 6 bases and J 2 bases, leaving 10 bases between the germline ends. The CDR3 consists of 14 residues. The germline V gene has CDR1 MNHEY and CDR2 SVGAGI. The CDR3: CASRDSLNTGELFF. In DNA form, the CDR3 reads TGTGCCAGCAGGGACAGCCTCAACACCGGGGAGCTGTTTTTT.

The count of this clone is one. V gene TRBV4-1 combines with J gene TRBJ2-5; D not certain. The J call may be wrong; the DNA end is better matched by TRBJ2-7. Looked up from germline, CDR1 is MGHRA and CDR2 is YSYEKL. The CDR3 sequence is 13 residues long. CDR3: CASSQASRYEQYF. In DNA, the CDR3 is TGCGCCAGCAGCCAAGCTTCGCGCTACGAGCAGTACTTC.

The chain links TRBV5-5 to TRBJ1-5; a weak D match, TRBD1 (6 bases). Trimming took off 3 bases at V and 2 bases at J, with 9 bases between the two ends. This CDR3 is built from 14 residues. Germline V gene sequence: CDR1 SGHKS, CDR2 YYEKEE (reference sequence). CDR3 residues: CASSWSGGNQPQHF. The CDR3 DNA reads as TGTGCCAGCAGCTGGTCAGGGGGCAATCAGCCCCAGCATTTT.

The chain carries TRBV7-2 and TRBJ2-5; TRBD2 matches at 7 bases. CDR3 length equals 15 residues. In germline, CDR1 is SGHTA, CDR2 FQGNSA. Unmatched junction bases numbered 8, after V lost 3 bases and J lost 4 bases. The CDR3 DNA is TGTGCCAGCAGCTTGGGGGGGGTTTCTCGAGAGACCCAGTACTTC. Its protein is CASSLGGVSRETQYF.

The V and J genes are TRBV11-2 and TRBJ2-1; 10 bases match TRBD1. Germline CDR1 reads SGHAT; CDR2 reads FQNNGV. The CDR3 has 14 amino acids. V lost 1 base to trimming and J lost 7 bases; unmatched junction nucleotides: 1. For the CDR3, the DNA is TGTGCCAGCAGCTTAGGGACAGGGGGAAATGAGCAGTTCTTC. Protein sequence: CASSLGTGGNEQFF.